The 8 T cell receptor beta chains below come from one sample, sequenced in a study of control samples from healthy donors and cancer patients. Using immunoSEQ multiplex PCR, the repertoire was profiled, and TCRdb retains in-frame clones only, with some absent. The data hold 200,000 or so clones, with about 95% observed a single time. The specimen was blood. The source is a man in his forties or fifties in good health.

The chain recombines TRBV11-2 with TRBJ1-5; weak D call: TRBD1 (6 bases). This CDR3 is 16 amino acids long. Germline V lookup: CDR1 SGHAT, CDR2 FQNNGV. V lost 7 bases to trimming and J lost 0 bases, with 16 bases between them. The CDR3 DNA follows: TGTGCCAGCATCCAAGCAGGGGTCTATAGCAATCAGCCCCAGCATTTT. This encodes CASIQAGVYSNQPQHF.

This chain joins TRBV7-2 and TRBJ1-2, with D maybe TRBD1 (5 bases). This CDR3 is built from 14 residues. The V and J ends lost 1 base and 7 bases respectively, with 13 bases between them. The germline CDR1 and CDR2 sequences are SGHTA and FQGNSA. The CDR3 spells CASSLDPGGSGYTF. CDR3 DNA sequence: TGTGCCAGCAGCTTAGACCCTGGGGGGTCTGGCTACACCTTC.

The rearrangement uses TRBV11-3 and TRBJ2-1, with a weak D call TRBD2 (6 bases). The CDR3 contains 15 residues. Trimming removed 5 bases at V and 0 bases at J, with 11 bases between. Germline lookup yields CDR1 SGHNT and CDR2 YENEEA. This CDR3 reads CASSAGPLSYNEQFF. CDR3 coding DNA: TGTGCCAGCAGCGCGGGGCCACTCTCCTACAATGAGCAGTTCTTC.

Written as DNA, the CDR3 is TGTGCCAAGGGGACAGGGTGCTACGAGCAGTACTTC. Encoded protein: CAKGTGCYEQYF. The chain carries TRBV19 and TRBJ2-7; 9 positions match TRBD1. CDR3 size: 12 residues. The trim removed 10 bases at V and 3 bases at J, leaving 4 bases unmatched. The germline V gene has CDR1 LNHDA and CDR2 SQIVND (reference sequence).

The chain couples TRBV4-1 to TRBJ2-5, with 13 bases fitting TRBD2. V was clipped by 1 base and J by 0 bases; unmatched bases: 2. In germline, CDR1 is MGHRA, CDR2 YSYEKL. This CDR3 region has 17 residues. DNA for the CDR3: TGCGCCAGCAGCCAAGGACTAGCGGGGGGATACCAAGAGACCCAGTACTTC. This sequence encodes CASSQGLAGGYQETQYF.

The sample holds a few counts of this clone. This sequence joins TRBV7-2 and TRBJ1-1; possibly TRBD1 for D (5 bases). Trimming took off 7 bases at V and 0 bases at J, with 9 bases between the two ends. The germline gives CDR1 SGHTA, CDR2 FQGNSA. The CDR3 length is 13 residues. The CDR3 coding sequence is TGTGCCAGCACCCGACAGTTGAACACTGAAGCTTTCTTT. It is translated as CASTRQLNTEAFF.

The chain recombines TRBV10-1 with TRBJ2-7, with 8 bases matching TRBD1. Per germline, CDR1 WNHNN and CDR2 SYGVQD (reference sequence). This CDR3 comprises 14 residues. Trimming removed 6 bases from V and 2 bases from J; junction bases left unmatched: 6. CDR3 DNA: TGCGCCAGCAGGCGCGACAGGGGAGCCTACGAGCAGTACTTC. Its protein is CASRRDRGAYEQYF.

V usage is TRBV6-5 and J usage is TRBJ1-2; D is unresolved. Per the germline V gene, CDR1 is MNHEY and CDR2 is SVGAGI. The CDR3 contains 13 residues. V was shortened by 2 bases and J by 4 bases, with 8 bases between the two germline ends. CDR3 DNA: TGTGCCAGCAGTTACGTTGCCGCCTATGGCTACACCTTC. This encodes CASSYVAAYGYTF.